These 30 T cell receptor beta chains originate from one sample sequenced in a study of T cell changes during pregnancy in multiple sclerosis. Sequencing used immunoSEQ multiplex PCR; TCRdb keeps in-frame clones, though not all of them. The sample has 120,000 or so clones, roughly 92% seen once; the top ten hold roughly 6%. Here the sequenced sample was peripheral blood, taken before pregnancy. Source of these receptors: a female donor with multiple sclerosis, enrolled in a pregnancy study.

The J gene is TRBJ2-1, the V gene TRBV7-3; 12 bases fit TRBD2. Germline loops: CDR1 SGHTA, CDR2 FQGTGA. The CDR3 extends over 18 amino acids. Trimming at V came to 2 bases and at J to 2 bases, leaving 7 bases not matched to a gene. The CDR3 here is CASSLGPRTSGAYNEQFF. CDR3 nucleotide sequence: TGTGCCAGCAGCTTAGGGCCCCGGACTAGCGGGGCCTACAATGAGCAGTTCTTC.

The genes are TRBV5-6 and TRBJ1-1; the match to TRBD1 covers 7 bases. This CDR3 contains 16 residues. Germline CDR1 and CDR2: SGHDT and YYEEEE. V lost 1 base and J lost 3; bases outside the gene matches: 9. The CDR3 sequence: CASSLWGQGVHTEAFF. DNA for the CDR3: TGTGCCAGCAGCTTGTGGGGGCAGGGGGTTCACACTGAAGCTTTCTTT.

The V gene is TRBV5-6, the J gene TRBJ2-2, with D perhaps TRBD2 (6 bases). The CDR3 is made up of 15 amino acids. Trimming pared 3 bases from V and 4 bases from J, leaving 13 bases between. Looked up from germline, CDR1 is SGHDT and CDR2 is YYEEEE. CDR3 in amino acids: CASSSGGPVTGELFF. Written as DNA, the CDR3 is TGTGCCAGCAGCTCCGGAGGGCCGGTCACCGGGGAGCTGTTTTTT.

This clone was observed a single time. V gene TRBV7-3 combines with J gene TRBJ2-2; weak D call: TRBD1 (6 bases). Trimming left V 5 bases short and J 5 bases short, with 15 bases between. Germline lookup yields CDR1 SGHTA and CDR2 FQGTGA. There are 15 residues in the CDR3. The CDR3 DNA sequence: TGTGCCAGCAGCAATACAGGGTTCGGAACCGGGGAGCTGTTTTTT. Residues: CASSNTGFGTGELFF.

Points on this clone: The junction departs from the called germline gene at one end, perhaps through a read error. This chain uses TRBV4-1 with TRBJ1-6; a weak D match, TRBD1 (5 bases). The CDR3 is 19 amino acids. CDR1 and CDR2 (germline): MGHRA, YSYEKL. CDR3 loop: CASSQDRSRGNLYNSPPHF. CDR3 DNA: TGCGCCAGCAGCCAAGATCGATCTCGGGGGAATCTTTATAATTCACCCCCCCACTTT.

J is TRBJ2-7 and V is TRBV28, with 8 bases fitting TRBD1. The CDR3 covers 14 residues. V lost 5 bases to trimming and J lost 8 bases; unmatched junction nucleotides: 11. The V gene's germline CDR1 is MDHEN and CDR2 SYDVKM. The CDR3 sequence: CASSRRTGLFQQYF. The CDR3 DNA follows: TGTGCCAGCAGTCGACGGACAGGGTTGTTCCAGCAGTACTTC. Filled out from reference TRBV28 and TRBJ2-7, the complete variable domain reads DVKVTQSSRYLVKRTGEKVFLECVQDMDHENMFWYRQDPGLGLRLIYFSYDVKMKEKGDIPEGYSVSREKKERFSLILESASTNQTSMYLCASSRRTGLFQQYFGPGTRLTVT.

In this sample, this clone turned up a few times. J is TRBJ1-1 and V is TRBV5-5; D call uncertain. This CDR3 has 15 residues. Germline-derived CDR1 and CDR2 are SGHKS and YYEKEE (reference sequence). V lost 4 bases to trimming and J lost 0 bases, with 13 bases between them. The CDR3 spells CASSGLQRLNTEAFF. The CDR3 nucleotides read TGTGCCAGCAGCGGACTGCAGCGCTTGAACACTGAAGCTTTCTTT.

The V gene is TRBV19, the J gene TRBJ2-1; 9 bases are shared with TRBD2. The CDR3 has 18 residues. Germline CDR1 and CDR2: LNHDA and SQIVND (reference sequence). After removal of 1 base from V and 9 bases from J, the junction contained 16 bases not matched to a gene. CDR3 DNA: TGTGCCAGTAGTATAGGCCCTTTGGTAGCGGGAGTCCGGAGTGAGCAGTTCTTC. Its protein product is CASSIGPLVAGVRSEQFF. The whole variable domain, filled in from reference TRBV19 and TRBJ2-1, reads DGGITQSPKYLFRKEGQNVTLSCEQNLNHDAMYWYRQDPGQGLRLIYYSQIVNDFQKGDIAEGYSVSREKKESFPLTVTSAQKNPTAFYLCASSIGPLVAGVRSEQFFGPGTRLTVL.

The rearrangement joins TRBV30 to TRBJ2-7; 10 bases align to TRBD1. The CDR3 has 14 residues. The ends lost 3 bases at V and 2 bases at J; junction bases unmatched: 4. Germline loops: CDR1 GTSNPN, CDR2 SVGIG (reference sequence). The DNA of the CDR3 is TGTGCCTGGAGGAGCGGGACAGGGGCCTACGAGCAGTACTTC. This encodes CAWRSGTGAYEQYF. Full variable domain (remainder filled in from reference TRBV30 and TRBJ2-7): SQTIHQWPATLVQPVGSPLSLECTVEGTSNPNLYWYRQAAGRGLQLLFYSVGIGQISSEVPQNLSASRPQDRQFILSSKKLLLSDSGFYLCAWRSGTGAYEQYFGPGTRLTVT.

This clone was seen more than once but under ten times. This CDR3 reads CASRNDRGRYTF. CDR3 in DNA: TGTGCCAGCAGAAACGACAGGGGTCGCTACACCTTC. The V and J genes are TRBV6-5 and TRBJ1-2, with 8 nucleotides matching TRBD1. The CDR3 covers 12 residues. Germline loops: CDR1 MNHEY, CDR2 SVGAGI. Trimming at V came to 6 bases and at J to 9 bases, leaving 6 bases not matched to a gene.

The chain uses TRBV27 and TRBJ2-7; D possibly corresponds to TRBD1 (6 bases). This CDR3 is 16 amino acids long. The germline V and J ends were trimmed by 2 bases and 3 bases, with 17 bases remaining between them. Germline CDR1 is MNHEY and CDR2 is SMNVEV (reference sequence). This chain's CDR3 is CASSLTTGTRFYEQYF. The CDR3 coding sequence is TGTGCCAGCAGTTTAACCACCGGGACAAGATTCTACGAGCAGTACTTC.

A remark on this clone: Sequence at one end of the junction differs from germline and may be a read error. This chain joins TRBV7-6 and TRBJ2-5; either TRBD1 or TRBD2 may fit D (7 bases each). The CDR3 has 14 amino acids. Germline V gene data show CDR1 as SGHVS and CDR2 as FNYEAQ. CDR3 DNA sequence: TGTGCCAGCAGATTAGCAGGGGGGGGTGGGACCCAGTACTTC. It translates to CASRLAGGGGTQYF.

This chain links TRBV5-1 with TRBJ2-1, with 12 bases aligning to TRBD2. The germline gives CDR1 SGHRS, CDR2 YFSETQ. V lost 2 bases, J lost 4 bases, and 7 bases stayed unmatched. This CDR3 is built from 17 residues. CDR3 bases: TGCGCCAGCAGCTTACCTAGCGGGAGGGCCTTTTACAATGAGCAGTTCTTC. This sequence encodes CASSLPSGRAFYNEQFF. Variable domain in full (rest from reference TRBV5-1 and TRBJ2-1): KAGVTQTPRYLIKTRGQQVTLSCSPISGHRSVSWYQQTPGQGLQFLFEYFSETQRNKGNFPGRFSGRQFSNSRSEMNVSTLELGDSALYLCASSLPSGRAFYNEQFFGPGTRLTVL.

This sequence joins TRBV30 and TRBJ2-3, with TRBD1 identical over 10 bases. The V gene end was trimmed by 3 bases and the J gene end by 1 base; junction bases not matched to a gene: 7. The CDR3 is 16 amino acids. Germline V gives CDR1 GTSNPN, CDR2 SVGIG (reference sequence). The DNA for the CDR3 is TGTGCCTGGAGCCTCTTTGACAGGGGGCGCACAGATACGCAGTATTTT. This codes for CAWSLFDRGRTDTQYF.

In this sample, this clone turned up once. The V call is TRBV6-1, the J call TRBJ2-7, with a tentative D call TRBD2 (5 bases). The germline V gene has CDR1 MNHNS and CDR2 SASEGT. The CDR3 totals 15 residues. With 4 bases removed from V and 5 bases from J, the gap between germline ends came to 18 bases. CDR3 bases: TGTGCCAGCAGTGGATCAGGACTCCCAAGGGACGAGCAGTACTTC. It encodes CASSGSGLPRDEQYF.

The rearrangement joins TRBV6-1 to TRBJ2-7, with 7 bases matching TRBD2. The trim removed 6 bases at V and 2 bases at J, leaving 10 bases unmatched. CDR3 length equals 15 residues. Per the germline V gene, CDR1 is MNHNS and CDR2 is SASEGT. The CDR3 reads CASSPLAGEAYEQYF. CDR3 sequence (DNA): TGTGCCAGCAGCCCACTTGCGGGAGAGGCCTACGAGCAGTACTTC.

On this clone itself: Its ends do not fully match the called genes, so a read error is possible. The chain couples TRBV5-6 to TRBJ2-7; tentative D call: TRBD1 (6 bases). The CDR3 spans 12 residues. The germline V gene encodes CDR1 SGHDT and CDR2 YYEEEE. This CDR3 reads CASSVYRDPLDF. The CDR3 bases are TGTGCCAGCAGCGTATACAGGGACCCCTTGGACTTC.

In the case of this clone: The same CDR3 is also encoded by other DNA sequences in this sample. The CDR3 coding sequence is TGTGCCAGCAGTGAAACCCGGACAGGTCGCTATCAGCCCCAGCATTTT. Protein product: CASSETRTGRYQPQHF. The rearrangement links TRBV6-1 to TRBJ1-5, with 7 bases fitting TRBD1. Trimming cost V 2 bases and J 5 bases; bases outside gene matches: 9. The germline V gene has CDR1 MNHNS and CDR2 SASEGT. The CDR3 totals 16 residues.

The V and J genes are TRBV11-2 and TRBJ2-5; D gene uncertain. The CDR3 is 13 residues long. The V end was cut by 5 bases, the J end by 4 bases, with 11 bases between. CDR1 and CDR2 from the germline V gene are SGHAT and FQNNGV. Written as DNA, the CDR3 is TGTGCCAGCAGCCCGTTCGCGGTAGAGACCCAGTACTTC. Amino acid sequence: CASSPFAVETQYF.

J is TRBJ1-4 and V is TRBV30; possible D gene TRBD1, 6 bases. The V gene lost 3 bases and the J gene lost 8 bases, with 13 bases spanning the gap. The germline V gene encodes CDR1 GTSNPN and CDR2 SVGIG (reference sequence). CDR3 length equals 13 residues. DNA of the CDR3: TGTGCCTGGAGGCCAGGGGTTGCCGAAAAACTGTTTTTT. Encoded protein: CAWRPGVAEKLFF.

V usage is TRBV27 and J usage is TRBJ2-5; D might be TRBD2 (5 bases). The V gene lost 3 bases and the J gene lost 0 bases, with 17 bases spanning the gap. CDR1 is MNHEY, CDR2 SMNVEV, per germline (reference sequence). This CDR3 is built from 17 residues. CDR3 coding DNA: TGTGCCAGCAGTTTTAGGGCTAGCAGCCAGAACCAAGAGACCCAGTACTTC. Amino acids: CASSFRASSQNQETQYF.

The chain carries TRBV4-1 and TRBJ2-7; 10 nucleotides line up with TRBD2. CDR1 and CDR2 from the germline V gene are MGHRA and YSYEKL. The length of the CDR3 is 15 residues. The J segment lost 2 bases and the V segment lost 1 base, leaving 2 bases of the junction unmatched. CDR3 region: CASSQGTSGPYEQYF. The CDR3 nucleotides are TGCGCCAGCAGCCAAGGGACTAGCGGACCCTACGAGCAGTACTTC.

This sequence joins TRBV5-1 and TRBJ2-7; the D gene is possibly TRBD1 (6 bases). This CDR3 comprises 14 residues. Between the trimmed V and J ends, which lost 0 bases and 7 bases, there was a span of 14 bases. Germline V lookup: CDR1 SGHRS, CDR2 YFSETQ. The CDR3 here is CASSLGTATVEQYF. The CDR3, as DNA: TGCGCCAGCAGCTTGGGGACAGCAACCGTTGAGCAGTACTTC.

The J gene is TRBJ2-7, the V gene TRBV6-1; 9 nucleotides line up with TRBD2. Germline loops: CDR1 MNHNS, CDR2 SASEGT. With 5 bases clipped from V and 2 bases from J, the junction kept 4 bases outside the gene matches. The CDR3 is made up of 14 amino acids. The CDR3 region has the DNA TGTGCCAGCAGTCAGGCTAGCGGGACCTACGAGCAGTACTTC. It codes for CASSQASGTYEQYF.

V is TRBV19 and J is TRBJ2-6; TRBD1 matches at 7 bases. The CDR3 runs 15 residues. Germline values: CDR1 LNHDA, CDR2 SQIVND (reference sequence). Trimming at V came to 2 bases and at J to 2 bases, leaving 0 bases not matched to a gene. The CDR3 nucleotides read TGTGCCAGTAGTATAACAGGGGCTGGGGCCAACGTCCTGACTTTC. Translation: CASSITGAGANVLTF.

The chain is built from TRBV5-1 and TRBJ2-7, with D tentatively TRBD2 (5 bases). V was trimmed by 0 bases and J by 9 bases, leaving 22 bases between them. CDR3 length equals 16 residues. Germline V lookup: CDR1 SGHRS, CDR2 YFSETQ. In nucleotides, the CDR3 is TGCGCCAGCAGCTTGGCCGGTCCGGGGTTTTCATCAGTGCAGTACTTC. It translates to CASSLAGPGFSSVQYF.

The genes are TRBV30 and TRBJ1-1; 9 bases line up with TRBD1. The CDR3 has 14 residues. The germline CDR1 and CDR2 sequences are GTSNPN and SVGIG (reference sequence). Losses at the gene ends were 1 base for V and 5 bases for J; bases not matched to a gene: 5. The CDR3 nucleotides are TGTGCCTGGAGTGGTCGACAGGGGGGGACTGAAGCTTTCTTT. This gives the protein CAWSGRQGGTEAFF. Full variable domain (outside the CDR3, taken from reference TRBV30 and TRBJ1-1): SQTIHQWPATLVQPVGSPLSLECTVEGTSNPNLYWYRQAAGRGLQLLFYSVGIGQISSEVPQNLSASRPQDRQFILSSKKLLLSDSGFYLCAWSGRQGGTEAFFGQGTRLTVV.

The chain joins TRBV7-2 to TRBJ2-1, with D hard to call. This CDR3 spans 12 amino acids. V was clipped by 3 bases and J by 9 bases, with 9 bases between them. From germline, CDR1 is SGHTA and CDR2 FQGNSA. In DNA, the CDR3 is TGTGCCAGCAGCTTCGTTCGTCTTGAGCAGTTCTTC. Translating gives CASSFVRLEQFF.

CDR3 DNA: TGTGCCAGCAGTTTGGGGGGACGAGAGACCCAGTACTTC. It yields the protein CASSLGGRETQYF. The chain carries TRBV28 and TRBJ2-5; weak D call: TRBD2 (6 bases). CDR3 size: 13 residues. The germline CDR1 and CDR2 sequences are MDHEN and SYDVKM. Trimming shortened V by 3 bases and J by 4 bases, and 9 bases separated the two germline ends.

This clone turned up a few times. The rearrangement joins TRBV7-6 to TRBJ2-7, with 9 bases aligning to TRBD2. Germline CDR1 reads SGHVS; CDR2 reads FNYEAQ. The length of the CDR3 is 16 residues. With 3 bases clipped from V and 4 bases from J, the junction kept 10 bases outside the gene matches. Written as DNA, the CDR3 is TGTGCCAGCAGCTTTAGGTTAGCGGGAGAGGGGTACGAGCAGTACTTC. It specifies CASSFRLAGEGYEQYF.